This T cell receptor (beta chain) was recorded in a study of tumor and adjacent non-tumor tissue in lung cancer. Three rounds of nested PCR, following a modified ARM-PCR protocol, produced the TCRbeta library. TCRdb called the multiplex PCR reads again in MiXCR, with one record for every CDR3 protein. The sample lists approximately 75,000 distinct CDR3 sequences; more than 60% were seen once. From germline, CDR1 is MNHNS and CDR2 SASEGT. The V and J ends lost 11 bases and 7 bases, in that order; junction bases with no gene match: 14. The CDR3 runs 14 residues. The template was RNA from unsorted bulk tissue.

The sample comprised lung tumor tissue. The rearrangement uses TRBV6-1 and TRBJ2-5; 9 bases map to TRBD2. This receptor was identified in a woman aged 45-60 years with non-small cell lung cancer. As DNA, the CDR3 is TGTGCCGAAGGGACTAGCTGGAAATGTGGGACCCAGTACTTC. It translates to CAEGTSWKCGTQYF.